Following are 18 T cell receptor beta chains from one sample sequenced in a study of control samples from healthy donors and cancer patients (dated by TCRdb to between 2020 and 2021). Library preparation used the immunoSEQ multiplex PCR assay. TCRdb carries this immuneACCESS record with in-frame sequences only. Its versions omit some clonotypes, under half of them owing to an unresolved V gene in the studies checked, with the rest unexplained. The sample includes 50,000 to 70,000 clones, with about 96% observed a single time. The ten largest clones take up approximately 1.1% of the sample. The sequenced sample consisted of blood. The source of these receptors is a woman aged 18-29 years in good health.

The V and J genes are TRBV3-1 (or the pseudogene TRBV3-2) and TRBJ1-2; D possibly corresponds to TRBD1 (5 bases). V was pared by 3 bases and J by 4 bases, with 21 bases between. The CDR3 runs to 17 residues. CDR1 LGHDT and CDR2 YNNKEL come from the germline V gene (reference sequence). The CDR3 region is CASSQHAQGPGLYGYTF. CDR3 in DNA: TGTGCCAGCAGCCAGCATGCCCAAGGCCCAGGGCTCTATGGCTACACCTTC.

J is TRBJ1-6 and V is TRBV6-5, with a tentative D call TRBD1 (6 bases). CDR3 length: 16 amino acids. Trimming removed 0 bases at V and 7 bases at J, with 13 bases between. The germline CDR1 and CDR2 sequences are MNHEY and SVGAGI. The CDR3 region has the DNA TGTGCCAGCAGTTACTCATCCGGGGGCCGAAATTCACCCCTCCACTTT. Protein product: CASSYSSGGRNSPLHF.

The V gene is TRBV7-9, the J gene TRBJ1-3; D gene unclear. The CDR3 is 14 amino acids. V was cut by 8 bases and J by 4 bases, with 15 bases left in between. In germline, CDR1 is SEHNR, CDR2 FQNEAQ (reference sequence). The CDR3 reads CASRKVNEGNTIYF. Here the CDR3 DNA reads TGTGCCAGCCGCAAGGTGAACGAAGGAAACACCATATATTTT.

CDR3 residues: CASSLWPNEKLFF. The CDR3 region has the DNA TGTGCCAGCAGCCTATGGCCGAATGAAAAACTGTTTTTT. The chain links TRBV7-6 to TRBJ1-4; no reliable D call. This CDR3 has 13 amino acids. Deletions cut 5 bases from V and 5 bases from J, with 9 bases between. The V gene's germline CDR1 is SGHVS and CDR2 FNYEAQ.

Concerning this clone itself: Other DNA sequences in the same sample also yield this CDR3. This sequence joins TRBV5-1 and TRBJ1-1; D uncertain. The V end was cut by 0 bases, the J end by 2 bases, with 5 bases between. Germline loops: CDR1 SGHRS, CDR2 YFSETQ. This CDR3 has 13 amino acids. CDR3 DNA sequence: TGCGCCAGCAGCTTGGCGGGAAACACTGAAGCTTTCTTT. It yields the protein CASSLAGNTEAFF. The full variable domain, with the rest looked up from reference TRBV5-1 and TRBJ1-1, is KAGVTQTPRYLIKTRGQQVTLSCSPISGHRSVSWYQQTPGQGLQFLFEYFSETQRNKGNFPGRFSGRQFSNSRSEMNVSTLELGDSALYLCASSLAGNTEAFFGQGTRLTVV.

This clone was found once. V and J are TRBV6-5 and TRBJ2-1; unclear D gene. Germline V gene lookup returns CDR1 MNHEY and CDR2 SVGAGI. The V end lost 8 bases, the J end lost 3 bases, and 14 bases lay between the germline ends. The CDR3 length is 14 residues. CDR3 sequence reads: CASRRALNYNEQFF. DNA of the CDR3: TGTGCCAGCCGAAGGGCTCTAAACTACAATGAGCAGTTCTTC.

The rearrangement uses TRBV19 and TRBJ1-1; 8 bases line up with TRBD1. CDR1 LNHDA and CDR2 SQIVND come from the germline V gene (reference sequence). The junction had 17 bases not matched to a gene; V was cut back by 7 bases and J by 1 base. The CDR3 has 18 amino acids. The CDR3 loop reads CASTPRWQGAPGNTEAFF. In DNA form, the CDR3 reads TGTGCCAGTACCCCAAGGTGGCAGGGGGCTCCGGGGAACACTGAAGCTTTCTTT. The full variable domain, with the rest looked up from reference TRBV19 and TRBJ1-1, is DGGITQSPKYLFRKEGQNVTLSCEQNLNHDAMYWYRQDPGQGLRLIYYSQIVNDFQKGDIAEGYSVSREKKESFPLTVTSAQKNPTAFYLCASTPRWQGAPGNTEAFFGQGTRLTVV.

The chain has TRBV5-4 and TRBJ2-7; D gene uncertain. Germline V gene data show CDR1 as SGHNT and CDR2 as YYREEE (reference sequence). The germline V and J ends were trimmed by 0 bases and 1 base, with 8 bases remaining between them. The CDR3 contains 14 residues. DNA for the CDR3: TGTGCCAGCAGCTTGGGCCAGCCATCCTACGAGCAGTACTTC. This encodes CASSLGQPSYEQYF.

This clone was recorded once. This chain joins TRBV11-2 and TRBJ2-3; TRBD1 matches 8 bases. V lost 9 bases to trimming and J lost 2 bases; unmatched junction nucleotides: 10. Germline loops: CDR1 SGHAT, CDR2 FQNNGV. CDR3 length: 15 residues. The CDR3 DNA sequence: TGTGCCAGTCGACCGGGACAGGCAAACACAGATACGCAGTATTTT. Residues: CASRPGQANTDTQYF.

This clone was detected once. The CDR3 bases are TGTGCCAGCAGTTCCCACAGGAGCTCCTATAATTCACCCCTCCACTTT. This gives the protein CASSSHRSSYNSPLHF. This chain joins TRBV6-2 or TRBV6-3 and TRBJ1-6; perhaps TRBD1 as D (5 bases). The CDR3 totals 16 residues. V was clipped by 4 bases and J by 0 bases, with 10 bases between them. CDR1 is MNHEY, CDR2 SVGEGT, per germline.

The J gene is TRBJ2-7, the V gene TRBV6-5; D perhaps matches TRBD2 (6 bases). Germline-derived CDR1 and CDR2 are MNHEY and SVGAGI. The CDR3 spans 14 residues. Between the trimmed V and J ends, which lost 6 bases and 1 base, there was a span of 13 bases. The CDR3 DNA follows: TGTGCCAGCAGGTCCCCCCGGGGGTCCTACGAGCAGTACTTC. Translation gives CASRSPRGSYEQYF.

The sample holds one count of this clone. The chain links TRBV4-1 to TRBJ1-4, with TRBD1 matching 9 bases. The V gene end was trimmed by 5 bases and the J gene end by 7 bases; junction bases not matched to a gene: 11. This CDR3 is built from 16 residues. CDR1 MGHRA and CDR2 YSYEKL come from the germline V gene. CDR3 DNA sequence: TGCGCCAGCAGCAAAACCGGGACAGGGTCCGTTGAAAAACTGTTTTTT. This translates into CASSKTGTGSVEKLFF.

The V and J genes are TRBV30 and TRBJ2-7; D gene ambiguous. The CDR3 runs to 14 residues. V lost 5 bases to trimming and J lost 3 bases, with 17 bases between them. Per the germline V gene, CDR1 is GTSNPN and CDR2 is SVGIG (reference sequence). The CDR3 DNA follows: TGTGCCTGGCGTCCGCCGGGCTGGGTCTACGAGCAGTACTTC. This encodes CAWRPPGWVYEQYF.

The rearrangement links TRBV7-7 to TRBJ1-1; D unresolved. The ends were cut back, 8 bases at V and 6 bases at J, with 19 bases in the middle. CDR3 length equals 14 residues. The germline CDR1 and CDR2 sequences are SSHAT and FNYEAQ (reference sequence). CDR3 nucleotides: TGTGCCAGCTCCGAGTATATAGGTGGTCCTGAAGCTTTCTTT. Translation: CASSEYIGGPEAFF.

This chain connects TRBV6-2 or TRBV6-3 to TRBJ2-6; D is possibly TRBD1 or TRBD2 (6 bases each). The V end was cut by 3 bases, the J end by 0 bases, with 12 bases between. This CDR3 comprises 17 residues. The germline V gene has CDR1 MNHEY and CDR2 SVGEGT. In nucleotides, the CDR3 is TGTGCCAGCAGTTATCGGACAGCGGGCTCTGGGGCCAACGTCCTGACTTTC. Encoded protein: CASSYRTAGSGANVLTF.

The CDR3 DNA reads as TGTGCCAGCATCGTAGACAGGGGGTATCAGCCCCAGCATTTT. Translating it yields CASIVDRGYQPQHF. This chain joins TRBV2 and TRBJ1-5, with 9 positions matching TRBD1. CDR1 SNHLY and CDR2 FYNNEI come from the germline V gene. The junction had 6 bases not matched to a gene; V was cut back by 7 bases and J by 5 bases. The CDR3 length is 14 residues.

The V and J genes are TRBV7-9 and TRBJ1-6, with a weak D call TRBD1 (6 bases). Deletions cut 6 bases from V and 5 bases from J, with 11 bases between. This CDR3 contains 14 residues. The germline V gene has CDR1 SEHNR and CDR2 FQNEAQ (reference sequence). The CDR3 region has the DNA TGTGCCAGCAGGGAGGGGGGAAATAATTCACCCCTCCACTTT. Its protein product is CASREGGNNSPLHF.

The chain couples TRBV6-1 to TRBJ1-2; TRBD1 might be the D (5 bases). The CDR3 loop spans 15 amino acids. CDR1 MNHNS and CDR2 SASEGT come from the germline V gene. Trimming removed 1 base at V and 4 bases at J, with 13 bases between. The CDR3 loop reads CASSEVPRAGYGYTF. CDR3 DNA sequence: TGTGCCAGCAGTGAAGTGCCCAGGGCGGGCTATGGCTACACCTTC.